Listed here is a single TCR beta chain. Antigen unknown. The record originates from a study of shared clonotypes between healthy human individuals. Here immunoSEQ multiplex PCR was the method, and the copy in TCRdb shows in-frame clones only, minus some. Among roughly 1 million clones, about 76% were seen once, and the ten largest hold 1.4%. Findings and limits, study-wide: Donors were few, which limited the genetic and exposure-history diversity represented.

CDR1 is SEHNR, CDR2 FQNEAQ, per germline (reference sequence). Trimming took off 1 base at V and 3 bases at J, with 13 bases between the two ends. CDR3 size: 16 residues. The specimen sequenced was memory CD4+ T cells sorted from blood. Subset of the sample: CD45RA-negative fraction. The sequence was collected from a young man in good health. The V gene is TRBV7-9, the J gene TRBJ2-4; D gene unclear. CDR3 coding DNA: TGTGCCAGCAGCTTAGACATTAGTCAGTACAAAAACATTCAGTACTTC. As protein: CASSLDISQYKNIQYF.